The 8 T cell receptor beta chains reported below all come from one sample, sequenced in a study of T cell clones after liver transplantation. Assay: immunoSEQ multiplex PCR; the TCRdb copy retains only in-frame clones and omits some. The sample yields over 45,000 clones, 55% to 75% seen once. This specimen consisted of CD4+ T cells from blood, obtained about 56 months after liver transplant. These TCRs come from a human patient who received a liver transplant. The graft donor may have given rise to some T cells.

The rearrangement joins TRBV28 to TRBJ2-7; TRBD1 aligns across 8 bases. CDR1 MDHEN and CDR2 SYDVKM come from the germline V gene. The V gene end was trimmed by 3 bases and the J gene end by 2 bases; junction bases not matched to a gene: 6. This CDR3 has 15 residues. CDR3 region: CASSFRQGNTYEQYF. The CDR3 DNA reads TGTGCCAGCAGTTTCAGACAGGGGAATACCTACGAGCAGTACTTC.

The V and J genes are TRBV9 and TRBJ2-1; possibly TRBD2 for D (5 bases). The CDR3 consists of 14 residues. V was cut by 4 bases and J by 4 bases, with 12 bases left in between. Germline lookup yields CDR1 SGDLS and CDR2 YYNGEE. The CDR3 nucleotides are TGTGCCAGCAGCTCCCGTGGGAGTTACAATGAGCAGTTCTTC. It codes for CASSSRGSYNEQFF.

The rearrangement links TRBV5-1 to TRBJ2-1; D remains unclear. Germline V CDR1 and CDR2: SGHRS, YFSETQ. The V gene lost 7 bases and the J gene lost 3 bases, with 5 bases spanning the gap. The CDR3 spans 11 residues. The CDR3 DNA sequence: TGCGCCAGCGGAGACTACAATGAGCAGTTCTTC. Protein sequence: CASGDYNEQFF.

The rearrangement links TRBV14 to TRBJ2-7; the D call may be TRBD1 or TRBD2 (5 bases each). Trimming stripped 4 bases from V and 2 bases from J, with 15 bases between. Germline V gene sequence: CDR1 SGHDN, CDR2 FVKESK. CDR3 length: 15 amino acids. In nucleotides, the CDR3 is TGTGCCAGCAGCCCCGGTCTCCTGGGGGCCTACGAGCAGTACTTC. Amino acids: CASSPGLLGAYEQYF.

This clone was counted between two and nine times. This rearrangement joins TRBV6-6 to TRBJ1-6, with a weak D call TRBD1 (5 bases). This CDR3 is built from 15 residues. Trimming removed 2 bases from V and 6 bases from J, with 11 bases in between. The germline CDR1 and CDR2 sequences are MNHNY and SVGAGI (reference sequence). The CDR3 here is CASSYAPGGNSPLHF. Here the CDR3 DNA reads TGTGCCAGCAGTTACGCGCCGGGGGGTAATTCACCCCTCCACTTT.

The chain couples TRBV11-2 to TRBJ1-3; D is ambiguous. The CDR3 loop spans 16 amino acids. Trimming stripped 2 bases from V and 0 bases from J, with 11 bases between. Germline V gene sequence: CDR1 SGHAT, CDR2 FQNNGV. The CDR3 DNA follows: TGTGCCAGCAGCTTAAACAGTCAAAACTCTGGAAACACCATATATTTT. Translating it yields CASSLNSQNSGNTIYF.

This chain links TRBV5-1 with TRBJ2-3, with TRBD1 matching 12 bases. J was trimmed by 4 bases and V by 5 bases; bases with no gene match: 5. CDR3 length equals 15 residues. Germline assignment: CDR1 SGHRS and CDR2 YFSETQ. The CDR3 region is CASSEGQGAADTQYF. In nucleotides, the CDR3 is TGCGCCAGCAGTGAGGGACAGGGGGCGGCAGATACGCAGTATTTT.

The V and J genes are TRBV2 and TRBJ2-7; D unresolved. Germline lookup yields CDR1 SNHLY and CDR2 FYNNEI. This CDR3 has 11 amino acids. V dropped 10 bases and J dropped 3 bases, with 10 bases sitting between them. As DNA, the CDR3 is TGTGCCATTAATGTGGACTACGAGCAGTACTTC. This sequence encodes CAINVDYEQYF.